The 25 T cell receptor beta chains below were found in one sample sequenced in a study of T cells in Graves' hyperthyroidism and ophthalmopathy. RNA transcripts provided the source from which TCR beta CDR3 regions were amplified. The HTBI primer set drove a first-round RT-PCR of the TCR CDR3. TCRdb reprocessed the multiplex PCR reads with MiXCR, giving one entry per CDR3 protein. The profile shows a few hundred thousand distinct CDR3 sequences, just over 45% of them singletons. Sequencing used peripheral blood or thyroid tissue (not recorded which). The origin of the receptors is a woman aged 18-30 years with Graves' hyperthyroidism.

This clonotype was counted between two and nine times. The rearrangement joins TRBV7-2 to TRBJ2-7; 8 nucleotides align to TRBD1. Germline values: CDR1 SGHTA, CDR2 FQGNSA. This CDR3 has 15 residues. After removal of 5 bases from V and 0 bases from J, the junction contained 6 bases not matched to a gene. The CDR3 here is CASSPGQGLSYEQYF. As DNA, the CDR3 is TGTGCCAGCAGCCCAGGACAGGGACTCTCCTACGAGCAGTACTTC.

With regard to this clonotype: A much larger clone lies one base from this, so it may be a read error. J is TRBJ1-5 and V is TRBV29-1; D is unresolved. The germline CDR1 and CDR2 sequences are SQVTM and ANQGSEA. The CDR3 is 12 amino acids. CDR3 sequence: CGAMTYNQPQHF. The CDR3 DNA sequence: TGCGGCGCTATGACATACAATCAGCCCCAGCATTTT.

This chain uses TRBV6-6 with TRBJ2-7; maybe TRBD2 (6 bases). The ends were cut back, 7 bases at V and 6 bases at J, with 16 bases in the middle. This CDR3 spans 13 amino acids. Germline CDR1 and CDR2: MNHNY and SVGAGI (reference sequence). CDR3 in amino acids: CASNPDYPVEQYF. In nucleotides, the CDR3 is TGTGCCAGCAACCCGGACTACCCCGTCGAGCAGTACTTC.

This clonotype was found many times. The chain couples TRBV6-6 to TRBJ2-7; TRBD1 matches 7 bases. CDR1 is MNHNY, CDR2 SVGAGI, per germline (reference sequence). The CDR3 has 14 residues. Trimming cost V 4 bases and J 2 bases; bases outside gene matches: 5. For the CDR3, the DNA is TGTGCCAGCAGTTCGACAGGGTGGCCCTACGAGCAGTACTTC. Translated, it gives CASSSTGWPYEQYF.

J is TRBJ2-7 and V is TRBV6-1, with 9 bases identical to TRBD1. The J segment lost 6 bases and the V segment lost 4 bases, leaving 7 bases of the junction unmatched. There are 14 residues in the CDR3. Germline CDR1 reads MNHNS; CDR2 reads SASEGT. This CDR3 reads CASSAGQGLVEQYF. As DNA, the CDR3 is TGTGCCAGCAGTGCGGGACAGGGTTTAGTCGAGCAGTACTTC.

About this clonotype itself: Possible read error: a much larger clone is one base away. This chain joins TRBV29-1 and TRBJ1-1; a possible D gene is TRBD1 (5 bases). CDR3 length: 13 amino acids. Trimming cost V 7 bases and J 0 bases, with 12 bases left between them. Germline V gives CDR1 SQVTM, CDR2 ANQGSEA. CDR3 in amino acids: CSGYKDMNTEAFF. CDR3 in DNA: TGCAGCGGCTACAAGGACATGAACACTGAAGCTTTCTTT. Using reference TRBV29-1 and TRBJ1-1 for the parts outside the CDR3, the full variable domain is SAVISQKPSRDICQRGTSLTIQCQVDSQVTMMFWYRQQPGQSLTLIATANQGSEATYESGFVIDKFPISRPNLTFSTLTVSNMSPEDSSIYLCSGYKDMNTEAFFGQGTRLTVV.

This chain joins TRBV11-1 and TRBJ2-7, with 7 positions matching TRBD2. Trimming at V came to 6 bases and at J to 1 base, leaving 12 bases not matched to a gene. The CDR3 has 16 amino acids. Germline V lookup: CDR1 SGHAT, CDR2 FQDESV (reference sequence). The CDR3 sequence is CASSSYTAGMSYEQYF. The CDR3 DNA reads TGTGCCAGCAGTAGCTACACAGCGGGAATGTCCTACGAGCAGTACTTC.

This clonotype appeared a few times. The chain has TRBV6-5 and TRBJ2-2; the D is unclear. The CDR3 totals 14 residues. Trimming left V 6 bases short and J 6 bases short, with 14 bases between. Germline CDR1 and CDR2: MNHEY and SVGAGI. CDR3 protein: CASRSQVVAGELFF. CDR3 coding DNA: TGTGCCAGCAGGAGTCAGGTCGTCGCCGGGGAGCTGTTTTTT.

The CDR3 DNA sequence: TGTGCCACCGGGGTGGGGGCGTCCCGCAATCAGCCCCAGCATTTT. It codes for CATGVGASRNQPQHF. The genes are TRBV2 and TRBJ1-5; maybe TRBD1 (6 bases). Per germline, CDR1 SNHLY and CDR2 FYNNEI. V was clipped by 10 bases and J by 2 bases, with 18 bases between them. The CDR3 is 15 residues long. Together with reference TRBV2 and TRBJ1-5, the CDR3 gives the full variable domain: EPEVTQTPSHQVTQMGQEVILRCVPISNHLYFYWYRQILGQKVEFLVSFYNNEISEKSEIFDDQFSVERPDGSNFTLKIRSTKLEDSAMYFCATGVGASRNQPQHFGDGTRLSIL.

The V call is TRBV20-1, the J call TRBJ1-2; D uncertain. Germline assignment: CDR1 DFQATT and CDR2 SNEGSKA (reference sequence). The CDR3 loop spans 12 amino acids. Trimming cost V 3 bases and J 6 bases, with 11 bases left between them. The CDR3 DNA sequence: TGCAGTGCTAGTAGTTATTCCGATGGCTACACCTTC. Protein sequence: CSASSYSDGYTF.

This clonotype has a handful of counts. The chain carries TRBV15 and TRBJ2-7; D possibly corresponds to TRBD1 (5 bases). Germline CDR1 and CDR2: LNHNV and YYDKDF (reference sequence). The V end lost 4 bases, the J end lost 4 bases, and 17 bases lay between the germline ends. The CDR3 runs to 15 residues. DNA for the CDR3: TGTGCCACCAGCAACTTGGACAAAGGCTGGTACGAGCAGTACTTC. This encodes CATSNLDKGWYEQYF.

Many counts were recorded for this clonotype. The chain is built from TRBV10-3 and TRBJ1-3; D unclear. This CDR3 region has 16 residues. V lost 0 bases and J lost 2, with 11 bases in between. From germline, CDR1 is ENHRY and CDR2 SYGVKD. CDR3 region: CAISESVLQTGNTIYF. The CDR3 bases are TGTGCCATCAGTGAGTCGGTTCTCCAGACTGGAAACACCATATATTTT.

The chain joins TRBV19 to TRBJ2-7; 7 nucleotides agree with TRBD1. Germline V gives CDR1 LNHDA, CDR2 SQIVND (reference sequence). The CDR3 is 14 residues long. The junction had 7 bases not matched to a gene; V was cut back by 1 base and J by 7 bases. The CDR3 coding sequence is TGTGCCAGTAGTATAGGACGACCCAGGGGGGAGCAGTACTTC. Translating gives CASSIGRPRGEQYF.

This chain connects TRBV7-9 to TRBJ2-7, with D tentatively TRBD2 (6 bases). This CDR3 contains 16 residues. CDR1 and CDR2 (germline): SEHNR, FQNEAQ (reference sequence). Trimming took off 1 base at V and 2 bases at J, with 15 bases between the two ends. The CDR3 sequence is CASSLVLIADTYEQYF. CDR3 bases: TGTGCCAGCAGCTTAGTCCTAATAGCGGATACCTACGAGCAGTACTTC.

Only a few counts were recorded for this clonotype. This sequence joins TRBV2 and TRBJ2-3; 7 bases agree with TRBD2. J gave up 1 base and V 3 bases, and 4 bases lay outside the gene matches. This CDR3 is 15 amino acids long. Germline values: CDR1 SNHLY, CDR2 FYNNEI. The CDR3 nucleotides are TGTGCCAGCAGTGACTCGCTAGCGGGCACAGATACGCAGTATTTT. Its translation: CASSDSLAGTDTQYF.

The rearrangement uses TRBV9 and TRBJ1-6; D might be TRBD1 (5 bases). The CDR3 is 16 amino acids. V was clipped by 4 bases and J by 7 bases, with 18 bases between them. CDR1 and CDR2 from the germline V gene are SGDLS and YYNGEE. The CDR3 reads CASSQAGRLWNSPLHF. As DNA, the CDR3 is TGTGCCAGCAGCCAAGCGGGGCGGCTTTGGAATTCACCCCTCCACTTT. Using reference TRBV9 and TRBJ1-6 for the parts outside the CDR3, the full variable domain is DSGVTQTPKHLITATGQRVTLRCSPRSGDLSVYWYQQSLDQGLQFLIQYYNGEERAKGNILERFSAQQFPDLHSELNLSSLELGDSALYFCASSQAGRLWNSPLHFGNGTRLTVT.

The chain has TRBV11-1 and TRBJ1-1; 7 positions agree with TRBD1. Germline loops: CDR1 SGHAT, CDR2 FQDESV (reference sequence). Losses at the gene ends were 2 bases for V and 0 bases for J; bases not matched to a gene: 6. The CDR3 sequence is 16 residues long. The CDR3 loop is CASSLQPGQMNTEAFF. The CDR3 DNA sequence: TGTGCCAGCAGCTTACAACCGGGACAGATGAACACTGAAGCTTTCTTT.

The genes are TRBV2 and TRBJ2-2; 8 bases line up with TRBD1. CDR3 length: 14 amino acids. The V gene end was trimmed by 10 bases and the J gene end by 5 bases; junction bases not matched to a gene: 9. Per germline, CDR1 SNHLY and CDR2 FYNNEI. CDR3 loop: CATSGGAGTGELFF. CDR3 DNA sequence: TGTGCCACCTCAGGGGGCGCGGGAACCGGGGAGCTGTTTTTT.

The V and J genes are TRBV11-1 and TRBJ1-4, with no clear D. This CDR3 has 13 amino acids. Germline lookup yields CDR1 SGHAT and CDR2 FQDESV (reference sequence). The V end was cut by 5 bases, the J end by 10 bases, with 14 bases between. In DNA, the CDR3 is TGTGCCAGCAGCCTTTGGACTAGCGGAAAACTGTTTTTT. Protein: CASSLWTSGKLFF.

The chain joins TRBV20-1 to TRBJ2-7; TRBD2 aligns across 13 bases. J was trimmed by 4 bases and V by 1 base; bases with no gene match: 10. Germline V gives CDR1 DFQATT, CDR2 SNEGSKA (reference sequence). This CDR3 is 17 amino acids long. As DNA, the CDR3 is TGCAGTGCTAGAGGTTTGGGACTAGCGGGGCTCTTGTACGAGCAGTACTTC. Encoded protein: CSARGLGLAGLLYEQYF.

This clonotype has only a few counts. At one boundary the junction diverges from the germline segment, which might be a read error. The chain links TRBV7-8 to TRBJ1-1, with a weak D call TRBD1 (5 bases). CDR1 SGHVS and CDR2 FQNEAQ come from the germline V gene. The CDR3 covers 11 residues. The CDR3 DNA reads as TGTGCCGGCAGCCCTAATTCTCAGGGTTTCTTT. It specifies CAGSPNSQGFF.

This clonotype was counted a few times. The genes are TRBV20-1 and TRBJ2-7, with TRBD2 matching 7 bases. This CDR3 is built from 13 residues. Trimming at V came to 6 bases and at J to 0 bases, leaving 5 bases not matched to a gene. Germline V gene data show CDR1 as DFQATT and CDR2 as SNEGSKA (reference sequence). CDR3 in amino acids: CSARKRGSYEQYF. CDR3 in DNA: TGCAGTGCCAGGAAGCGGGGCTCCTACGAGCAGTACTTC.

The sample holds many counts of this clonotype. J is TRBJ2-7 and V is TRBV2; D might be TRBD1 (6 bases). The CDR3 is 12 residues long. Germline V gene data show CDR1 as SNHLY and CDR2 as FYNNEI. V was trimmed by 4 bases and J by 5 bases, leaving 9 bases between them. The DNA for the CDR3 is TGTGCCAGCAGTGGCAGGGGAGACGAGCAGTACTTC. This encodes CASSGRGDEQYF. Using reference TRBV2 and TRBJ2-7 for the parts outside the CDR3, the full variable domain is EPEVTQTPSHQVTQMGQEVILRCVPISNHLYFYWYRQILGQKVEFLVSFYNNEISEKSEIFDDQFSVERPDGSNFTLKIRSTKLEDSAMYFCASSGRGDEQYFGPGTRLTVT.

The chain links TRBV12-3 or TRBV12-4 to TRBJ1-1, with 7 positions matching TRBD1. Losses at the gene ends were 10 bases for V and 3 bases for J; bases not matched to a gene: 17. This CDR3 region has 16 residues. The CDR3 nucleotides are TGTGCCAACAACCTCTTAGGGGGCGGACTGGACACTGAAGCTTTCTTT. Encoded protein: CANNLLGGGLDTEAFF.

The rearrangement links TRBV7-9 to TRBJ1-2, with D hard to call. With 5 bases removed from V and 8 bases from J, the gap between germline ends came to 12 bases. CDR3 length: 12 residues. Germline V gene data show CDR1 as SEHNR and CDR2 as FQNEAQ (reference sequence). For the CDR3, the DNA is TGTGCCAGCAGCCCTAGTCAGGCCGGCTACACCTTC. This translates into CASSPSQAGYTF.